This T cell receptor beta chain was identified in a study of cytomegalovirus exposure and HLA in healthy donors. In the study overall: Earlier, 150 million to 200 million T cells were analyzed, and some 120 million unique TCR beta sequences were found among them.

From germline, CDR1 is SGHNT and CDR2 YENEEA. Trimming cost V 5 bases and J 5 bases, with 12 bases left between them. CDR3 size: 13 residues. Remarks on this clone: Its antigen is undetermined.

PCR used 60 Vbeta primers and 13 Jbeta primers. The authors' processing: Among the unique TCR beta chains that a later analysis counted, about 86 million in all, around 11 million were shared. TCRdb keeps only in-frame clones here, not all; method: immunoSEQ multiplex PCR. Clone size and V and J calls were adopted from that table, with D and trimming inferred from the DNA. This sample has around 150,000 clones, with over 60% found just once. Study-wide results and caveats: Accurate predictions that matched the HLA-A and HLA-B alleles of most subjects were reportedly made from TCR beta sequences.

The V and J genes are TRBV11-3 and TRBJ2-5; the D gene is possibly TRBD2 (6 bases). This receptor was identified in a man aged 40-50 years in good health and CMV-seronegative. The sample taken for sequencing was PBMCs. CDR3 loop: CASSTGVSETQYF. The CDR3 nucleotides read TGTGCCAGCAGCACGGGAGTCTCGGAGACCCAGTACTTC.